Judged by abundance, the clone carrying this T cell receptor (beta chain) is medium-sized (0.01 to 0.1%). Antigen unknown. This sample stems from a study of T-cell memory formation after mild COVID-19. Germline CDR1 SGHRS, CDR2 YFSETQ. V gave up 0 bases and J gave up 4 bases; unmatched junction bases: 6. The CDR3 runs 17 residues. TCRdb itself ran the 5' RACE reads through MiXCR, one entry per CDR3 protein. The sample includes about 280,000 distinct CDR3 sequences, 8% to 10% seen only once; the top ten take 20% to 25%. Findings and limits, study-wide: Most CD4+ clones that shrank were in CM and EM, while CD8+ ones turned up in EMRA. Pre-infection memory harbored some responding clones, suggesting cross-reactive memory joined.

Sequencing was carried out using PBMCs or a T cell subset sorted from them (not recorded which). V gene TRBV5-1 combines with J gene TRBJ2-1; TRBD2 agrees at 11 bases. This receptor was identified in a young man who had mild COVID-19 (a few samples of this study predate the infection). Cell type and time point are not known. As DNA, the CDR3 is TGCGCCAGCAGCTTGGCCCCCCTAGCGGGGGGTTACAATGAGCAGTTCTTC. Residues: CASSLAPLAGGYNEQFF.